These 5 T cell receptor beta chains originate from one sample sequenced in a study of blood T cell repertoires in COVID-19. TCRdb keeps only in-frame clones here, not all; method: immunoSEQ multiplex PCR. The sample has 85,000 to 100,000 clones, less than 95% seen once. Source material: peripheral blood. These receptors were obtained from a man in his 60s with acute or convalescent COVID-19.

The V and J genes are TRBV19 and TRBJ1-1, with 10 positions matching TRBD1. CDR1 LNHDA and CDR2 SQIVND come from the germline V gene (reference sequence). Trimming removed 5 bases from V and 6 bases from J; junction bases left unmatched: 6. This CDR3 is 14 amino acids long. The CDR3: CASSRGTGDSEAFF. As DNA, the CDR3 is TGTGCCAGTAGTCGGGGGACAGGGGACTCTGAAGCTTTCTTT.

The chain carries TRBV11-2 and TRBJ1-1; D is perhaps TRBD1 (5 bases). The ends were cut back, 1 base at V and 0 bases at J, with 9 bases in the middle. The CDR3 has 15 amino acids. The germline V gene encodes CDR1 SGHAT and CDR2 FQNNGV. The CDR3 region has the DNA TGTGCCAGCAGCTTAGCGGGAGGGGTGAACACTGAAGCTTTCTTT. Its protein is CASSLAGGVNTEAFF. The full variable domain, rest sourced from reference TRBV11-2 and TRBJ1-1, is EAGVAQSPRYKIIEKRQSVAFWCNPISGHATLYWYQQILGQGPKLLIQFQNNGVVDDSQLPKDRFSAERLKGVDSTLKIQPAKLEDSAVYLCASSLAGGVNTEAFFGQGTRLTVV.

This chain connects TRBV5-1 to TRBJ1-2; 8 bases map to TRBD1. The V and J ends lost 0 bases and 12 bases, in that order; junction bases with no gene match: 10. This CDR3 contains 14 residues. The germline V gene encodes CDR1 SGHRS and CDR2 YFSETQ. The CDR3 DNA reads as TGCGCCAGCAGCTTGGCCGGGACAGGAAAATGGGACACCTTC. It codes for CASSLAGTGKWDTF.

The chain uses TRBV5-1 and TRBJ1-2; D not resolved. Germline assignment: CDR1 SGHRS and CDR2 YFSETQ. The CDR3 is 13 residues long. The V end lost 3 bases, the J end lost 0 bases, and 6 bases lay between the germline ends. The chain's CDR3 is CASSSLPNYGYTF. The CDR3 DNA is TGCGCCAGCAGCTCCCTACCTAACTATGGCTACACCTTC.

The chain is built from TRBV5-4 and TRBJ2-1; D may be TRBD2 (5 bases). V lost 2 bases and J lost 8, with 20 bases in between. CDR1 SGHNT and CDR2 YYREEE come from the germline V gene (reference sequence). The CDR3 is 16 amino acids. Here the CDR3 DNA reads TGTGCCAGCAGCTTTGGTGCAGGCCTGGGCGGGTATGAGCAGTTCTTC. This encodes CASSFGAGLGGYEQFF.